What follows are 23 T cell receptor beta chains derived from one specimen sequenced in a study of cytomegalovirus exposure and HLA in healthy donors. PCR was performed using 60 Vbeta and 13 Jbeta primers. Repertoires were generated with immunoSEQ multiplex PCR, while TCRdb's copy carries only in-frame clones and drops some. This sample has some 130,000 clones, with just under 80% found just once. The specimen sequenced was PBMCs. The receptors were sampled from a woman younger than 35 in good health and CMV-seronegative.

CDR3 DNA: TGTGCCATCAGTGATAATGAGATTGCCCAAGAGACCCAGTACTTC. This sequence encodes CAISDNEIAQETQYF. The rearrangement joins TRBV10-3 to TRBJ2-5; no clear D. The germline V gene encodes CDR1 ENHRY and CDR2 SYGVKD. The CDR3 is 15 residues long. V lost 3 bases, J lost 1 base, and 12 bases lay in between.

The CDR3: CASSPRGGDLTDTQYF. DNA for the CDR3: TGCGCCAGCAGCCCCCGAGGGGGGGATCTCACAGATACGCAGTATTTT. The J gene is TRBJ2-3, the V gene TRBV10-1; a weak D match, TRBD2 (7 bases). V dropped 6 bases and J dropped 2 bases, with 18 bases sitting between them. CDR3 length equals 16 residues. Germline V gene lookup returns CDR1 WNHNN and CDR2 SYGVQD (reference sequence).

This clone was seen a handful of times. CDR3 DNA: TGTGCCAGCAGCCAAGCTCGGAGTAGACAGCCCCAGCATTTT. Translation gives CASSQARSRQPQHF. The V and J genes are TRBV6-5 and TRBJ1-5; D is ambiguous. The CDR3 runs 14 residues. Trimming shortened V by 6 bases and J by 7 bases, and 16 bases separated the two germline ends. Germline V gene data show CDR1 as MNHEY and CDR2 as SVGAGI.

The chain has TRBV29-1 and TRBJ1-5; 8 nucleotides align to TRBD1. The CDR3 covers 14 residues. Germline CDR1 reads SQVTM; CDR2 reads ANQGSEA. J lost 7 bases, V lost 0 bases, and 5 bases had no gene match. CDR3 DNA: TGCAGCGTTGAAGACGGACAGGGAGGACAGCCCCAGCATTTT. This encodes CSVEDGQGGQPQHF.

The rearrangement links TRBV11-2 to TRBJ2-7; 8 nucleotides match TRBD1. CDR3 length: 19 residues. Trimming removed 0 bases from V and 7 bases from J; junction bases left unmatched: 20. Germline-derived CDR1 and CDR2 are SGHAT and FQNNGV. For the CDR3, the DNA is TGTGCCAGCAGCTTAGATCAGTCTGGGCAGGGGGCACGGGGGAGGGAGCAGTACTTC. This sequence encodes CASSLDQSGQGARGREQYF.

This chain connects TRBV5-1 to TRBJ2-5; 7 bases line up with TRBD2. Germline V gives CDR1 SGHRS, CDR2 YFSETQ. With 4 bases clipped from V and 5 bases from J, the junction kept 11 bases outside the gene matches. The CDR3 length is 15 residues. The CDR3 DNA reads TGCGCCAGCAGCCTTACTAGCGCGTCGGGGGAGACCCAGTACTTC. Residues: CASSLTSASGETQYF.

This clone was seen a few times. The chain links TRBV5-1 to TRBJ2-7, with D possibly TRBD2 on 6 matching bases. Trimming pared 4 bases from V and 3 bases from J, leaving 20 bases between. The CDR3 length is 16 residues. Germline CDR1 is SGHRS and CDR2 is YFSETQ. CDR3 nucleotide sequence: TGCGCCAGCAGCACCGCGGGACTTTTAGATGGCTACGAGCAGTACTTC. It is translated as CASSTAGLLDGYEQYF.

The chain combines TRBV5-1 with TRBJ2-5; D is uncertain. The V and J ends lost 0 bases and 7 bases respectively, with 7 bases between them. Germline V lookup: CDR1 SGHRS, CDR2 YFSETQ. The CDR3 contains 12 residues. Here the CDR3 DNA reads TGCGCCAGCAGCTTGGCGAGAGGGACCCAGTACTTC. It specifies CASSLARGTQYF.

J is TRBJ2-7 and V is TRBV29-1, with D tentatively TRBD1 (5 bases). Germline V gives CDR1 SQVTM, CDR2 ANQGSEA. The CDR3 is made up of 16 amino acids. V shed 0 bases and J shed 0 bases, with 15 bases lying between them. The CDR3 nucleotides are TGCAGCGTTGAAGATGGCTTTAACAGGAGCTCCTACGAGCAGTACTTC. Its translation: CSVEDGFNRSSYEQYF.

The rearrangement uses TRBV6-5 and TRBJ2-6, with no clear D. V dropped 5 bases and J dropped 0 bases, with 8 bases sitting between them. The CDR3 runs 15 residues. The germline gives CDR1 MNHEY, CDR2 SVGAGI. Here the CDR3 DNA reads TGTGCCAGCAGTCTGTTTTACTCTGGGGCCAACGTCCTGACTTTC. This codes for CASSLFYSGANVLTF.

The J gene is TRBJ2-5, the V gene TRBV7-8; 9 nucleotides line up with TRBD1. Matching the DNA end better, TRBJ2-7 makes the J call doubtful. CDR1 and CDR2 (germline): SGHVS, FQNEAQ. CDR3 size: 16 residues. The DNA for the CDR3 is TGTGCCAGCAGCAGCCAGGTGGGGACAGGGCTCTACGAGCAGTACTTC. Residues: CASSSQVGTGLYEQYF.

This chain uses TRBV2 with TRBJ2-5; D is unresolved. The CDR3 runs 12 residues. Germline V gene sequence: CDR1 SNHLY, CDR2 FYNNEI. The V end lost 7 bases, the J end lost 2 bases, and 8 bases lay between the germline ends. The CDR3 here is CASTPPQETQYF. CDR3 coding DNA: TGTGCCAGCACCCCCCCTCAAGAGACCCAGTACTTC.

The V and J genes are TRBV6-5 and TRBJ1-1, with a weak D call TRBD1 (5 bases). V shed 8 bases and J shed 7 bases, with 11 bases lying between them. The CDR3 has 11 amino acids. CDR1 is MNHEY and CDR2 is SVGAGI in the germline V gene. CDR3 coding DNA: TGTGCCAGCGCGAGGGGACTTGAAGCTTTCTTT. Amino acid sequence: CASARGLEAFF.

This sequence joins TRBV6-5 and TRBJ2-5; 8 bases map to TRBD2. The CDR3 totals 15 residues. Germline-derived CDR1 and CDR2 are MNHEY and SVGAGI. The V segment lost 6 bases and the J segment 2 bases; nucleotides outside the gene matches: 8. The DNA for the CDR3 is TGTGCCAGCAGACCAGCGGGAGCGGAACAAGAGACCCAGTACTTC. Amino acids: CASRPAGAEQETQYF.

This clone was seen more than once but under ten times. The chain is built from TRBV7-9 and TRBJ1-4; no reliable D call. The germline V gene has CDR1 SEHNR and CDR2 FQNEAQ (reference sequence). CDR3 length: 13 amino acids. Trimming took 7 bases from V and 0 from J, leaving 6 bases between them. The CDR3, as DNA: TGTGCCAGCAACACAGCAACTAATGAAAAACTGTTTTTT. Translation gives CASNTATNEKLFF.

The CDR3 sequence: CASSTVDRGDNQPQHF. In DNA form, the CDR3 reads TGTGCCAGTAGTACAGTTGACAGGGGGGACAATCAGCCCCAGCATTTT. This chain connects TRBV19 to TRBJ1-5; TRBD1 matches 9 bases. The CDR3 has 16 amino acids. The V gene end was trimmed by 4 bases and the J gene end by 3 bases; junction bases not matched to a gene: 7. CDR1 and CDR2 from the germline V gene are LNHDA and SQIVND (reference sequence).

V and J are TRBV25-1 and TRBJ2-5; TRBD2 is a possible D gene (5 bases). The CDR3 has 15 residues. V dropped 4 bases and J dropped 5 bases, with 17 bases sitting between them. CDR1 and CDR2 from the germline V gene are MGHDK and SYGVNS. CDR3 region: CASSGTGDYSETQYF. The CDR3 DNA is TGTGCCAGCAGTGGGACTGGGGATTATTCGGAGACCCAGTACTTC.

The chain combines TRBV5-5 with TRBJ2-2; D is possibly TRBD2 (5 bases). Trimming stripped 4 bases from V and 2 bases from J, with 9 bases between. Germline V gives CDR1 SGHKS, CDR2 YYEKEE (reference sequence). The CDR3 extends over 14 amino acids. The CDR3 bases are TGTGCCAGCAGCCGGAGGACTAACACCGGGGAGCTGTTTTTT. Residues: CASSRRTNTGELFF.

Written as DNA, the CDR3 is TGTGCCAGCAGGAAAGGACAGGGGGTGGACTTTATCAATCAGCCCCAGCATTTT. It translates to CASRKGQGVDFINQPQHF. This chain joins TRBV28 and TRBJ1-5, with TRBD1 matching 10 bases. The trim removed 6 bases at V and 3 bases at J, leaving 14 bases unmatched. Germline CDR1 reads MDHEN; CDR2 reads SYDVKM. The CDR3 length is 18 residues.

The chain combines TRBV27 with TRBJ2-6; tentative D call: TRBD1 (5 bases). This CDR3 spans 16 amino acids. Germline CDR1 is MNHEY and CDR2 is SMNVEV (reference sequence). V was shortened by 7 bases and J by 3 bases, with 16 bases between the two germline ends. The CDR3 bases are TGTGCCAGCACTCACCTGCTAGGACATGGGGCCAACGTCCTGACTTTC. Translating gives CASTHLLGHGANVLTF.

This clone has only one observation. The V call is TRBV2, the J call TRBJ1-2; tentatively, D is TRBD1 (6 bases). The CDR3 spans 13 residues. Trimming stripped 6 bases from V and 2 bases from J, with 10 bases between. Germline V lookup: CDR1 SNHLY, CDR2 FYNNEI. CDR3 nucleotides: TGTGCCAGCAGCCAGGGGCTCAACTATGGCTACACCTTC. Translating gives CASSQGLNYGYTF.

This clone was seen a few times. The chain is built from TRBV29-1 and TRBJ2-7; D is possibly TRBD1 (5 bases). Germline V gene data show CDR1 as SQVTM and CDR2 as ANQGSEA. The CDR3 is made up of 11 amino acids. Between the trimmed V and J ends, which lost 6 bases and 2 bases, there was a span of 8 bases. Here the CDR3 reads CSVQDTYEQYF. CDR3 in DNA: TGCAGCGTCCAGGACACCTACGAGCAGTACTTC.

The genes are TRBV10-3 and TRBJ2-1; 11 bases are a match to TRBD2. The ends lost 0 bases at V and 7 bases at J; junction bases unmatched: 2. Germline CDR1 is ENHRY and CDR2 is SYGVKD. This CDR3 is 15 amino acids long. The CDR3 spells CAISESPSGRNEQFF. In nucleotides, the CDR3 is TGTGCCATCAGTGAGTCGCCTAGCGGGAGGAATGAGCAGTTCTTC.